This T cell receptor (beta chain) was recovered during a study of shared clonotypes between healthy human individuals (dated by TCRdb to 2018 to 2020). For context, the study as a whole: A couple of women and a few men aged 18 to 49 years were included in the cohort. Blood TCR repertoires of about five healthy adults were deeply sequenced to estimate repertoire size and the extent of clonotype sharing between individuals. Between about 0.85 and 10 billion PBMCs per donor were obtained by leukapheresis. To increase sequencing depth and limit assay-specific biases, different laboratories used diverse techniques to prepare libraries and sequence TCR repertoires. For each donor, three plates each were used for CD4 naive and CD4 memory, two plates were used for CD8 naive, and one plate was used for CD8 memory. Overall study results and their limits: Naive subsets generally had larger estimated clonotype richness than memory subsets did. Only blood was sampled, and tissue TCR repertoires likely differ from those in blood. Higher generation probabilities were observed for clonotypes shared by all four sorted-subset donors than for non-shared clonotypes. Pairwise subsampling indicated that sequencing depth was expected to affect the degree of clonotype sharing among donors. Rarefaction of sorted-subset datasets indicated incomplete sequencing despite the large sequencing depth. Across a few donors, around 5% of naive CD4, roughly 3.4% of naive CD8, 2% to 2.5% of memory CD4, and about 0.4% of memory CD8 clonotypes were shared. Because the study included a small number of donors, the genetic and exposure-history diversity represented was limited.

Using the deep immunoSEQ assay, multiplex PCR amplified TCR CDR3 regions from genomic DNA. Extracted genomic DNA from each cell subset was distributed evenly across all wells of several immunoSEQ 96-well plates, and each plate was treated as a replicate. For sorted subsets, 150 to 250 ng of genomic DNA, equivalent to tens of thousands of T cell genomes, went into each replicate PCR. Purified libraries were measured with a Qubit 3.0 fluorometer, size-checked on a Bioanalyzer 2100, and measured again with the KAPA Library Quantification kit. Every immunoSEQ 96-well plate was sequenced on a separate single-read 150-cycle Illumina NextSeq 550 flow cell. The authors' analysis ran thus. Because the immunoSEQ output included only junctional sequences and no quality scores, the filtering could not be the same as the filtering used for full-length reads. Sequences were annotated with PyIR, a Python wrapper for IgBLAST v1.9, using IMGT germline references to assign V/J genes and CDR3. Any read was removed if the V/J assignment was weak (E-value above 1e-6), the CDR3 was missing, or the read contained stop codons, out-of-frame junctions, or ambiguous translated residues. V3J clonotypes were defined as sequences sharing an identical inferred V gene, J gene, and CDR3 amino acid sequence. Percentage overlap between repertoires was computed as shared unique clonotypes divided by the size of the smaller repertoire. RTK rarefaction, the Chao1 estimator, and Recon v2.1 estimates of unobserved clonotypes were used to assess repertoire richness. For all TCRbeta clonotypes obtained by the gDNA method from a few donors, generation probabilities were computed with OLGA. TCRdb limited this immuneACCESS table to in-frame rearrangements with V and J called. A share of clones is missing; checked studies link under half to unresolved V genes, and the rest is unexplained. V and J calls and clone size are as listed in that table; D and trimming were resolved from the DNA. The sample data list about 1.5 million clones, and approximately 97% of these were observed just once. The ten largest account for over 1% of the sample.

The trim is 1 base for V and 7 bases for J, with a gap of 10 bases between the germline ends. From a lookup of the germline V gene (reference sequence), CDR1 and CDR2 are MNHEY and SMNVEV. Including the terminal cysteine and phenylalanine, the CDR3 comprises 13 residues. Solely the CDR3 DNA is kept, with 39 bases framed from the first base. Healthy HIV-negative adults with no recently reported acute infections or vaccinations were included as donors. All donors were Caucasian adults living in Nashville, Tennessee, USA. CD4+ T cells were enriched through magnetic negative selection, after which naive cells were positively selected on CD45RA and the remaining negative fraction served as the memory subset. Blood was obtained by leukapheresis, after which PBMCs were separated by Ficoll-Histopaque density gradient centrifugation and cryopreserved in liquid nitrogen vapor phase. Purity and quantity of every magnetically sorted T cell population were checked by analytical flow cytometry. From each sorted fraction, genomic DNA was isolated and quantified by UV absorbance on a Nanodrop 2000c.

In regard to this clone: Its antigen is currently not known. No quality values exist for individual bases; no much larger clone is one base distant.

Recombination joined TRBV27 with TRBJ1-2; TRBD1 might be the D gene, on 5 matching bases. Specimen: naive CD4+ T cells sorted from blood. Sample cell subset or site, as interpreted from the label and publication: CD45RA+ positively selected. The receptor was isolated from a man between 25 and 39 years old in good health. The nucleotides are TGTGCCAGCAGTTTATTAGGGGAAAGTGGCTACACCTTC. This encodes CASSLLGESGYTF.